Following are 3 T cell receptor beta chains from one sample sequenced in a study of T-cell memory formation after mild COVID-19. TCRdb redid the calling of the 5' RACE reads with MiXCR, one entry per CDR3 protein. The sample has over 500,000 distinct CDR3 sequences; 15% to 20% are singletons. The sequencing input was PBMCs or a T cell subset sorted from them (not recorded which). The receptors come from an adult woman who had mild COVID-19 (a few samples of this study predate the infection). Cell type and time point are not known.

V and J are TRBV4-3 and TRBJ1-6, with D tentatively TRBD1 (5 bases). The CDR3 is 17 amino acids. Germline V gene sequence: CDR1 LGHNA, CDR2 YSLEER. Trimming removed 1 base at V and 7 bases at J, with 17 bases between. Written as DNA, the CDR3 is TGCGCCAGCAGCCAAGCTTGGGGGGAAACGGGGAATTCACCCCTCCACTTT. This sequence encodes CASSQAWGETGNSPLHF.

Only a few counts were recorded for this clonotype. The genes are TRBV20-1 and TRBJ2-5, with D possibly being TRBD2 (5 bases). The CDR3 is 14 amino acids. Germline V gene data show CDR1 as DFQATT and CDR2 as SNEGSKA (reference sequence). V was pared by 0 bases and J by 4 bases, with 12 bases between. The CDR3 reads CSARDWASRETQYF. In DNA form, the CDR3 reads TGCAGTGCTAGAGATTGGGCTAGCAGAGAGACCCAGTACTTC.

This clonotype appeared many times. The chain links TRBV4-1 to TRBJ1-2; the match to TRBD1 covers 8 bases. The junction had 15 bases not matched to a gene; V was cut back by 4 bases and J by 2 bases. This CDR3 has 18 residues. Germline V gene data show CDR1 as MGHRA and CDR2 as YSYEKL. CDR3 in DNA: TGCGCCAGCAGCCTCACTTCAACCCAGGGGGCGAACAACTATGGCTACACCTTC. Residues: CASSLTSTQGANNYGYTF.